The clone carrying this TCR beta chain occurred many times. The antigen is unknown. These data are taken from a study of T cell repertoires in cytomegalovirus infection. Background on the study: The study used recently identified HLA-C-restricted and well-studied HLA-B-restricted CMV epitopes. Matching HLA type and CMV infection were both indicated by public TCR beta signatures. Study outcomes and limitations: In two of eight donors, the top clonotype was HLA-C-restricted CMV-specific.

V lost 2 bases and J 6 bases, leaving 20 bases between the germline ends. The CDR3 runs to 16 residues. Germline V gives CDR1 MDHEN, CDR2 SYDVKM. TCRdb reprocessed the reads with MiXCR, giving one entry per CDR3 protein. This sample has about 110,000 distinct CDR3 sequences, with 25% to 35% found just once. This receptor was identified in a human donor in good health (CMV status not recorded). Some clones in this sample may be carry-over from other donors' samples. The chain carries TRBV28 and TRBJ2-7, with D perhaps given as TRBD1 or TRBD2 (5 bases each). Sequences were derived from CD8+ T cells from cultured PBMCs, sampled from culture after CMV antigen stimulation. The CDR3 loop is CASSLPSSLLGGEQYF. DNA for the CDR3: TGTGCCAGCAGTTTACCTTCCTCACTACTTGGGGGCGAGCAGTACTTC.